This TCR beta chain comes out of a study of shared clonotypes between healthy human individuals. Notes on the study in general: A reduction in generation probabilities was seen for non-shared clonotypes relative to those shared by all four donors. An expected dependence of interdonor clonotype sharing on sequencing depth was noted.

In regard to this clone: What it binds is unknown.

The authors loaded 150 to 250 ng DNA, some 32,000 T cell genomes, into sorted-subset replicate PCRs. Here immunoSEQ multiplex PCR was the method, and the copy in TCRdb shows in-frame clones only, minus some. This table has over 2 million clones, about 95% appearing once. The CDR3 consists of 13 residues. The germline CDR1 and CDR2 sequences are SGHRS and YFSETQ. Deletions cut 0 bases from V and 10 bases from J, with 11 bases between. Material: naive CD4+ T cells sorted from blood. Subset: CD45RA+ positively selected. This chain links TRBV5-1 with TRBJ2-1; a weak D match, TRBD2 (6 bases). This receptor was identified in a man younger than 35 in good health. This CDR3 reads CASSLEAGLEQFF. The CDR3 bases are TGCGCCAGCAGCTTGGAGGCGGGATTGGAGCAGTTCTTC.